In this sample, the clone carrying this T cell receptor (beta chain) turned up a few times. Antigen: not known. From germline, CDR1 is DFQATT and CDR2 SNEGSKA (reference sequence). The CDR3 contains 10 residues. These data originate in a study of shared clonotypes between healthy human individuals. The assay was immunoSEQ multiplex PCR, and TCRdb's table has in-frame clones only and misses some. The repertoire includes a few million clones, 90% to 95% of them detected once, and 0.39% sits in the top ten. Points from the study as a whole: Generation probabilities were higher for clonotypes shared across all four sorted-subset donors than for unshared ones.

The chain couples TRBV20-1 to TRBJ1-1; possibly TRBD1 for D (5 bases). The receptor's source is a man aged 18 to 30 in good health. Some clones in this sample may be carry-over from other donors' samples. Sample: naive CD4+ T cells from PBMCs. The sample's subset: CD45RA+ positively selected. CDR3 DNA: TGCACGCGCAGGGACACTGAAGCTTTCTTT. Its translation: CTRRDTEAFF.